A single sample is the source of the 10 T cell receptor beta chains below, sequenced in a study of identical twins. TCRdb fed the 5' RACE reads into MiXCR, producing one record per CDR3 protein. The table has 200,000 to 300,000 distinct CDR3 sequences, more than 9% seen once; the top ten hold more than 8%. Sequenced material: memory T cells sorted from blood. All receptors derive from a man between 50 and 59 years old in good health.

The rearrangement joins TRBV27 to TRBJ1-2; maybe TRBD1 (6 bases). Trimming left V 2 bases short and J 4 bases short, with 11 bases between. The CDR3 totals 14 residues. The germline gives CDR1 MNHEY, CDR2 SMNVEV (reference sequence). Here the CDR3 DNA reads TGTGCCAGCAGTTTAAGGGGGGTGGGCTATGGCTACACCTTC. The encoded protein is CASSLRGVGYGYTF.

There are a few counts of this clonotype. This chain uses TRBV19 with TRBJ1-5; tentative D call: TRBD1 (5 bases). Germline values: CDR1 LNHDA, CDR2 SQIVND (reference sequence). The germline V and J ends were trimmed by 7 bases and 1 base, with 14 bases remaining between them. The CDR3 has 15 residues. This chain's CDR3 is CASNWGGASNQPQHF. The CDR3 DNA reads TGTGCCAGTAATTGGGGGGGAGCAAGCAATCAGCCCCAGCATTTT. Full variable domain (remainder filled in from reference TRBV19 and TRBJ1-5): DGGITQSPKYLFRKEGQNVTLSCEQNLNHDAMYWYRQDPGQGLRLIYYSQIVNDFQKGDIAEGYSVSREKKESFPLTVTSAQKNPTAFYLCASNWGGASNQPQHFGDGTRLSIL.

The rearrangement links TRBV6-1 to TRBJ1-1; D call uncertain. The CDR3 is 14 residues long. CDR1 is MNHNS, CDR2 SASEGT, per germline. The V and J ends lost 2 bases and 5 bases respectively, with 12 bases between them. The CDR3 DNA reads TGTGCCAGCAGTGAATTGATTAAGAGGACTGAAGCTTTCTTT. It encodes CASSELIKRTEAFF.

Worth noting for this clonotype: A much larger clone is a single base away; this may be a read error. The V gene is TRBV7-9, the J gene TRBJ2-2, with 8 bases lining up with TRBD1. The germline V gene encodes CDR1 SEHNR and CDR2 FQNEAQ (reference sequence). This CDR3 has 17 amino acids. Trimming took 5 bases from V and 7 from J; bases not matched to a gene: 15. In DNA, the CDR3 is TGTGCCAGCAGCGCCAAGGTCAGGGGGCAGAGGATCGGGGAGCTGTTTTTT. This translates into CASSAKVRGQRIGELFF.

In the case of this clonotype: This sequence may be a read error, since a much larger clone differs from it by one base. This CDR3 reads CASSLVSGAGEDTQCF. The CDR3 DNA reads TGTGCCAGCAGCTTAGTGAGCGGGGCGGGAGAAGATACGCAGTGTTTT. This sequence joins TRBV7-2 and TRBJ2-3; 7 bases line up with TRBD2. Germline CDR1 and CDR2: SGHTA and FQGNSA. The CDR3 runs 16 residues.

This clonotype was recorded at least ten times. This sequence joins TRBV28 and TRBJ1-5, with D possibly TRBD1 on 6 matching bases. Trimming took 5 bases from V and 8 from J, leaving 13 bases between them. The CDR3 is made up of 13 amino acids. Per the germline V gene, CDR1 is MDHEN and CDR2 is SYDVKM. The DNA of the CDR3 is TGTGCCAGCAGTCTCAAGGGGGGGGAGCCCCAGCATTTT. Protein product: CASSLKGGEPQHF.

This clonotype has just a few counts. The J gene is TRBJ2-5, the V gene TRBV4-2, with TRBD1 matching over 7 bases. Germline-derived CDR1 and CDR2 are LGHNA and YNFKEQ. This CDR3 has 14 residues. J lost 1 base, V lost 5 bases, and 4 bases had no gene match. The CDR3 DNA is TGTGCCAGCAGCTTTGGGACAGCCCAAGAGACCCAGTACTTC. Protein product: CASSFGTAQETQYF.

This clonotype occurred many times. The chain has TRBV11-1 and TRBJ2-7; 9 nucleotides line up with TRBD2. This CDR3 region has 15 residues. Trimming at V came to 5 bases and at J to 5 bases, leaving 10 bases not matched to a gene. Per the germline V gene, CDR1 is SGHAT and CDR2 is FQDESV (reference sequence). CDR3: CASSVVAGVKDEQYF. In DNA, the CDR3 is TGTGCCAGCAGCGTAGTAGCGGGAGTGAAGGACGAGCAGTACTTC. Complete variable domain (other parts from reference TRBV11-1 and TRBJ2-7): EAEVAQSPRYKITEKSQAVAFWCDPISGHATLYWYRQILGQGPELLVQFQDESVVDDSQLPKDRFSAERLKGVDSTLKIQPAELGDSAMYLCASSVVAGVKDEQYFGPGTRLTVT.

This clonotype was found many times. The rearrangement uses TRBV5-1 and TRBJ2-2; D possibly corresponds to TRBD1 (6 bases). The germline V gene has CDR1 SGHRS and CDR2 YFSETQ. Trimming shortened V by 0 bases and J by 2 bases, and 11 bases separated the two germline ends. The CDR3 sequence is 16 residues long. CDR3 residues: CASSLAPQGNTGELFF. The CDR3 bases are TGCGCCAGCAGCTTGGCCCCACAGGGAAACACCGGGGAGCTGTTTTTT.

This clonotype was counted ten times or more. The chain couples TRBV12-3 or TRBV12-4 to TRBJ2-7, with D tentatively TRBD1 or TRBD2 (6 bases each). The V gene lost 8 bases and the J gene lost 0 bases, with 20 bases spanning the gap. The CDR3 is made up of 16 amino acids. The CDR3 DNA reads TGTGCCAGCGGACTACAGGGCGCTTACTACTCCTACGAGCAGTACTTC. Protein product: CASGLQGAYYSYEQYF.